This is a list of T cell receptor beta chains from one sample in a study of cytomegalovirus exposure and HLA in healthy donors. The data were produced by immunoSEQ multiplex PCR, yet TCRdb's version contains in-frame clones alone and is incomplete. This repertoire includes 150,000 to 200,000 clones. The material sequenced was PBMCs. These TCRs come from a man under 40 in good health and CMV-seronegative. The CDR3 runs from the conserved cysteine through the conserved F or W. D genes are given only for firm matches.

d_gene	v_gene	j_gene	CDR3aa	CDR3nt
NA	TRBV19	TRBJ1-5	CASKTNVAGDQPQHF	TGTGCCAGTAAAACCAACGTGGCAGGGGATCAGCCCCAGCATTTT
NA	TRBV5-6	TRBJ2-7	CASSLMYSSSYEQYF	TGTGCCAGCAGTCTCATGTATAGCAGCTCCTACGAGCAGTACTTC
TRBD1	TRBV27	TRBJ1-1	CASSPRQGVDTEAFF	TGTGCCAGCAGTCCTCGACAGGGAGTCGACACTGAAGCTTTCTTT
TRBD1	TRBV10-1	TRBJ1-1	CASTRDSHTEAFF	TGCGCCAGCACCCGGGACAGTCACACTGAAGCTTTCTTT
NA	TRBV11-2	TRBJ1-5	CASSFSEGQPQHF	TGTGCCAGCAGCTTCTCCGAGGGTCAGCCCCAGCATTTT
TRBD1	TRBV5-1	TRBJ2-6	CASRQGTGGSSGANVLTF	TGCGCCAGCAGACAGGGGACAGGGGGAAGCTCTGGGGCCAACGTCCTGACTTTC
TRBD1	TRBV7-2	TRBJ1-2	CASSFQGARYGYTF	TGTGCCAGCAGCTTCCAGGGGGCGCGGTATGGCTACACCTTC
TRBD2	TRBV5-1	TRBJ2-1	CASSPVIAGAYNEQFF	TGCGCCAGCAGCCCCGTTATAGCGGGGGCCTACAATGAGCAGTTCTTC
NA	TRBV19	TRBJ1-2	CASTPRGAGYTF	TGTGCCAGTACCCCCCGGGGGGCAGGCTACACCTTC
TRBD2	TRBV6-6	TRBJ2-2	CASRGGGVSRAGELFF	TGTGCCAGCAGGGGGGGAGGGGTAAGCCGGGCCGGGGAGCTGTTTTTT
TRBD1	TRBV7-9	TRBJ1-1	CASSSPGQGTTEAFF	TGTGCCAGCAGCTCCCCCGGACAGGGGACCACTGAAGCTTTCTTT
TRBD1	TRBV11-1	TRBJ2-7	CASSLGDRAYEQYF	TGTGCCAGCAGCTTAGGGGACAGGGCCTACGAGCAGTACTTC
NA	TRBV29-1	TRBJ2-5	CSVDSATGSQETQYF	TGCAGCGTGGATTCCGCAACAGGTTCCCAAGAGACCCAGTACTTC
NA	TRBV7-9	TRBJ2-1	CASQGLSDNNEQFF	TGTGCCAGCCAGGGGCTTAGCGACAACAATGAGCAGTTCTTC
TRBD2	TRBV5-1	TRBJ2-1	CASSLGTSANYNEQFF	TGCGCCAGCAGCTTGGGGACTAGCGCAAACTACAATGAGCAGTTCTTC
NA	TRBV7-9	TRBJ2-2	CASSRDLETGELFF	TGTGCCAGCAGCCGTGACTTAGAAACCGGGGAGCTGTTTTTT
TRBD1	TRBV7-3	TRBJ1-2	CASSPGQGGYTF	TGTGCCAGCAGCCCCGGACAGGGTGGCTACACCTTC
NA	TRBV28	TRBJ1-1	CASSPGSGAHTEAFF	TGTGCCAGCAGTCCGGGATCAGGGGCACACACTGAAGCTTTCTTT
NA	TRBV5-1	TRBJ2-5	CASKVRETQYF	TGCGCCAGCAAAGTCCGGGAGACCCAGTACTTC
NA	TRBV4-2	TRBJ2-1	CASSPREGDSNEQFF	TGTGCCAGCAGCCCCCGTGAAGGGGACTCCAATGAGCAGTTCTTC
NA	TRBV7-2	TRBJ2-2	CASSLRGSGGRGGTGELFF	TGTGCCAGCAGCTTAAGGGGGAGTGGGGGACGAGGGGGCACCGGGGAGCTGTTTTTT
TRBD2	TRBV9	TRBJ2-7	CASSGTSGPYEQYF	TGTGCCAGCAGTGGGACTAGCGGACCTTACGAGCAGTACTTC